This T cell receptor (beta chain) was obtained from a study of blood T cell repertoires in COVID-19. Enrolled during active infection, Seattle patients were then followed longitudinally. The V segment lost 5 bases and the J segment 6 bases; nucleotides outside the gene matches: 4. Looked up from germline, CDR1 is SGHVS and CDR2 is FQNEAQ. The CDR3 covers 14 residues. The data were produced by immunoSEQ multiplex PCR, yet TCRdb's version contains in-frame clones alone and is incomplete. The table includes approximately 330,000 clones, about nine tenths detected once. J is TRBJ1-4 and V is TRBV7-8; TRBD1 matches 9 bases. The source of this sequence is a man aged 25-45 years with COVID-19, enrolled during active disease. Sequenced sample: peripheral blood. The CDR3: CASSLGQGYEKLFF. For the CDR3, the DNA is TGTGCCAGCAGCCTTGGACAGGGGTATGAAAAACTGTTTTTT.